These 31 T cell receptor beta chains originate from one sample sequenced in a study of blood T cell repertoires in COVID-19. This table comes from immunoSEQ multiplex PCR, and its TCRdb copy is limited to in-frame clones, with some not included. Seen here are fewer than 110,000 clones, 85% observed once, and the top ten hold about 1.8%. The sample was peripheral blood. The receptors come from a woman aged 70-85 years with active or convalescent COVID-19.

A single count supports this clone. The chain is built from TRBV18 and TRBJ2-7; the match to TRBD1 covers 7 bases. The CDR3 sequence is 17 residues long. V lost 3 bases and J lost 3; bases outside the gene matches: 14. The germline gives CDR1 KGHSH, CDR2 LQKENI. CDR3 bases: TGTGCCAGCTCACCTCCCACGAACAGGGGTCGGTACTACGAGCAGTACTTC. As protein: CASSPPTNRGRYYEQYF.

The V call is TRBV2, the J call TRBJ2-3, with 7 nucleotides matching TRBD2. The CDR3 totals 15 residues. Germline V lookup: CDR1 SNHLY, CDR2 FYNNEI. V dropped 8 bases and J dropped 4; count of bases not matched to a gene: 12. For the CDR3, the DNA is TGTGCCAGCCGCGTGGGCGGGAGTTCAGCAGATACGCAGTATTTT. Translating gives CASRVGGSSADTQYF.

CDR3 residues: CAWSSIGLRGEKLFF. The CDR3 DNA follows: TGTGCCTGGAGCTCTATTGGGTTACGGGGTGAAAAACTGTTTTTT. V gene TRBV30 combines with J gene TRBJ1-4; D call uncertain. Germline CDR1 and CDR2: GTSNPN and SVGIG (reference sequence). The CDR3 covers 15 residues. The V and J ends lost 3 bases and 7 bases respectively, with 18 bases between them.

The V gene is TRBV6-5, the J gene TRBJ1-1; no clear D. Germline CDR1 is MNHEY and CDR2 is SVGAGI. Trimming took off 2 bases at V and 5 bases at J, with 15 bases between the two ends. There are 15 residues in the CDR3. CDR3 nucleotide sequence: TGTGCCAGCAGTTACAGGAGGGAGTTGAGGACTGAAGCTTTCTTT. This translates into CASSYRRELRTEAFF.

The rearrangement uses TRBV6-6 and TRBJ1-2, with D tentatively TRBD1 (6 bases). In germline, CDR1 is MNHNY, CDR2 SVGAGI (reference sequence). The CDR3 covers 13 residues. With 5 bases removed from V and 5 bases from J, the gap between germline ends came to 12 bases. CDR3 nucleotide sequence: TGTGCCAGCAGTAGACAGGACCGATATGGCTACACCTTC. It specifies CASSRQDRYGYTF.

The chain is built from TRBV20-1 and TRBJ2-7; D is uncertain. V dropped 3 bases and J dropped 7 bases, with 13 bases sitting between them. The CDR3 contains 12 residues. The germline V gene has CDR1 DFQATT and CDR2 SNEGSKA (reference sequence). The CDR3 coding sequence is TGCAGTGCTAGTTTTAACGAGCGAGAGCAGTACTTC. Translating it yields CSASFNEREQYF.

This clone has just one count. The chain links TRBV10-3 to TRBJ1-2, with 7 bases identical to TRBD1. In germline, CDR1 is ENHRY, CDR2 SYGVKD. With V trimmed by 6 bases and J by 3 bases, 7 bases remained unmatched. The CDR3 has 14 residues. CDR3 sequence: CAISATGQHYGYTF. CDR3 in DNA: TGTGCCATCAGCGCGACGGGACAGCACTATGGCTACACCTTC.

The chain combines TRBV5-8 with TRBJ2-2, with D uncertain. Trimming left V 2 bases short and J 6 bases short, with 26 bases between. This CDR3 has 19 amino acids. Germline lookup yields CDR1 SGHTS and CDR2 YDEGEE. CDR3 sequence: CASSLSLGGPAYVSGELFF. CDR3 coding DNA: TGTGCCAGCAGCTTAAGCCTAGGCGGTCCCGCTTACGTCTCCGGGGAGCTGTTTTTT. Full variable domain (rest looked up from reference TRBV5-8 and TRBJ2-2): EAGVTQSPTHLIKTRGQQATLRCSPISGHTSVYWYQQALGLGLQFLLWYDEGEERNRGNFPPRFSGRQFPNYSSELNVNALELEDSALYLCASSLSLGGPAYVSGELFFGEGSRLTVL.

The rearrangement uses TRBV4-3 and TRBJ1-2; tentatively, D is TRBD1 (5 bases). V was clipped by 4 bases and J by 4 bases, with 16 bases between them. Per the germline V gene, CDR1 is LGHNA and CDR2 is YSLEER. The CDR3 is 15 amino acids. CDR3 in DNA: TGCGCCAGCAGCCCCCGGAGGCAGGGAGGCTATGGCTACACCTTC. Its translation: CASSPRRQGGYGYTF.

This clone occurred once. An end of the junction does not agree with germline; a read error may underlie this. The CDR3 DNA reads TGTGCCAGTAGTTCCTCGGGATGGGGACACTCGAACACCGGGGAGCTGTTTTTT. It is translated as CASSSSGWGHSNTGELFF. The rearrangement links TRBV27 to TRBJ2-2; D is perhaps TRBD1 (6 bases). CDR3 length: 18 residues. From germline, CDR1 is MNHEY and CDR2 SMNVEV (reference sequence).

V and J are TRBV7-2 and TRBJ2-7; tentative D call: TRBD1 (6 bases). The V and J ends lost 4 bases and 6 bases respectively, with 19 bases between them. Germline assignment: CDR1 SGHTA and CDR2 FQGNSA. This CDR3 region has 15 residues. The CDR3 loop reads CASSSQGQGSVEQYF. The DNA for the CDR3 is TGTGCCAGCAGCTCGCAGGGGCAGGGGTCCGTCGAGCAGTACTTC. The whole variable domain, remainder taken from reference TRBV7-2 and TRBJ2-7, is GAGVSQSPSNKVTEKGKDVELRCDPISGHTALYWYRQSLGQGLEFLIYFQGNSAPDKSGLPSDRFSAERTGGSVSTLTIQRTQQEDSAVYLCASSSQGQGSVEQYFGPGTRLTVT.

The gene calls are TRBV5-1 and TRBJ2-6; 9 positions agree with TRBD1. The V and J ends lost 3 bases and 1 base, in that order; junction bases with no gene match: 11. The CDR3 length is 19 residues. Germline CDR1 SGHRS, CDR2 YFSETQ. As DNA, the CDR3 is TGCGCCAGCAGCTGGACCCGCCGGACAGGGGAGTCTGGGGCCAACGTCCTGACTTTC. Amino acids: CASSWTRRTGESGANVLTF.

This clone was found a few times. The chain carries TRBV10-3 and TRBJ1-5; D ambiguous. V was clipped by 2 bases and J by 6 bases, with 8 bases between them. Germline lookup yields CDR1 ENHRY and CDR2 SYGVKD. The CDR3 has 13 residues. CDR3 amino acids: CAISETGFQPQHF. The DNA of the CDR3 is TGTGCCATCAGTGAGACGGGGTTTCAGCCCCAGCATTTT.

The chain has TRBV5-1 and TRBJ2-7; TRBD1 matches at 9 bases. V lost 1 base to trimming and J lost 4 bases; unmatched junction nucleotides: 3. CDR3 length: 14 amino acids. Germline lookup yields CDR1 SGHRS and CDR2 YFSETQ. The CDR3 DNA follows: TGCGCCAGCAGCTTGTATGGACAGGGGTACGAGCAGTACTTC. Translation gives CASSLYGQGYEQYF. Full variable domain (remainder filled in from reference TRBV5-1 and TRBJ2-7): KAGVTQTPRYLIKTRGQQVTLSCSPISGHRSVSWYQQTPGQGLQFLFEYFSETQRNKGNFPGRFSGRQFSNSRSEMNVSTLELGDSALYLCASSLYGQGYEQYFGPGTRLTVT.

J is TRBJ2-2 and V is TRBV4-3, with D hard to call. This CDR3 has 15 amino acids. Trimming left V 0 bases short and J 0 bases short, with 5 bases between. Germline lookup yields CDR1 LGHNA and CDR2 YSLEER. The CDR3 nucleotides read TGCGCCAGCAGCCAAGATTTTACGAACACCGGGGAGCTGTTTTTT. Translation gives CASSQDFTNTGELFF.

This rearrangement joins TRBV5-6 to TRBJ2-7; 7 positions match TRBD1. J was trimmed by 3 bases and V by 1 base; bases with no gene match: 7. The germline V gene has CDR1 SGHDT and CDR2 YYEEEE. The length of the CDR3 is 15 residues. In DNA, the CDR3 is TGTGCCAGCAGCTTGCGGGGACAGCTGAGCTACGAGCAGTACTTC. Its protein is CASSLRGQLSYEQYF.

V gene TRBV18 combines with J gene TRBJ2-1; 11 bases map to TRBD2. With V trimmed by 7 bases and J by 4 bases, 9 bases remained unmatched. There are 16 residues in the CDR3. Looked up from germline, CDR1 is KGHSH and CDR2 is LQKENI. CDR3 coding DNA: TGTGCCAGCTTACCCCGGACTAGCGGGCATTACAATGAGCAGTTCTTC. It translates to CASLPRTSGHYNEQFF.

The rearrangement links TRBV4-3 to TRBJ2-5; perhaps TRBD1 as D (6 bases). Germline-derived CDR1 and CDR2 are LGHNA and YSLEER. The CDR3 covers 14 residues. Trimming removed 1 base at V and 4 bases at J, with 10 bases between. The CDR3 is CASSQAWTVETQYF. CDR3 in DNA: TGCGCCAGCAGCCAAGCCTGGACAGTAGAGACCCAGTACTTC.

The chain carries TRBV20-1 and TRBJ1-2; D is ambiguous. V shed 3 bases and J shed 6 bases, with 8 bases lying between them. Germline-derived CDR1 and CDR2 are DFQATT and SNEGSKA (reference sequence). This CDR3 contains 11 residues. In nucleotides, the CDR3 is TGCAGTGCTAGTTATCGAGATGGCTACACCTTC. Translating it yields CSASYRDGYTF.

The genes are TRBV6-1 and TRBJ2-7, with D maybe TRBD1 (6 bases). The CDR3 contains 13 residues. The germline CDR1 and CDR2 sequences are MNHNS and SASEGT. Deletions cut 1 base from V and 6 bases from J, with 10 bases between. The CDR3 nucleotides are TGTGCCAGCAGTGAAGGCAGGGGATCCGAGCAGTACTTC. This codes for CASSEGRGSEQYF.

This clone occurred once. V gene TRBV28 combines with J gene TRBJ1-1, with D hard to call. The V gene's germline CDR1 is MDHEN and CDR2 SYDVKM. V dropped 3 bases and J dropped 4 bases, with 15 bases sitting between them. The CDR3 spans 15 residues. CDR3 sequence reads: CASSFPSGSVTEAFF. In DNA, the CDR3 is TGTGCCAGCAGTTTCCCCTCGGGGTCGGTCACTGAAGCTTTCTTT.

In DNA form, the CDR3 reads TGTGCCAGCAAAGAGACAGTGGATTCACCCCTCCACTTT. It codes for CASKETVDSPLHF. This chain uses TRBV2 with TRBJ1-6; D is perhaps TRBD1 (5 bases). This CDR3 is 13 amino acids long. Germline V lookup: CDR1 SNHLY, CDR2 FYNNEI. Between the trimmed V and J ends, which lost 7 bases and 8 bases, there was a span of 12 bases. The full variable domain, rest sourced from reference TRBV2 and TRBJ1-6, is EPEVTQTPSHQVTQMGQEVILRCVPISNHLYFYWYRQILGQKVEFLVSFYNNEISEKSEIFDDQFSVERPDGSNFTLKIRSTKLEDSAMYFCASKETVDSPLHFGNGTRLTVT.

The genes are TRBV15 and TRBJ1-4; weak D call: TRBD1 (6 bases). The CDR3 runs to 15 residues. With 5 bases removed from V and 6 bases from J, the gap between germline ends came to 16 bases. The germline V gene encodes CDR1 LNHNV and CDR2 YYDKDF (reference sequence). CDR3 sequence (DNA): TGTGCCACCAGCCTATCGACAGGCGAGGATGAAAAACTGTTTTTT. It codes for CATSLSTGEDEKLFF. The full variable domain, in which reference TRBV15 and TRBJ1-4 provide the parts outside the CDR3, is DAMVIQNPRYQVTQFGKPVTLSCSQTLNHNVMYWYQQKSSQAPKLLFHYYDKDFNNEADTPDNFQSRRPNTSFCFLDIRSPGLGDTAMYLCATSLSTGEDEKLFFGSGTQLSVL.

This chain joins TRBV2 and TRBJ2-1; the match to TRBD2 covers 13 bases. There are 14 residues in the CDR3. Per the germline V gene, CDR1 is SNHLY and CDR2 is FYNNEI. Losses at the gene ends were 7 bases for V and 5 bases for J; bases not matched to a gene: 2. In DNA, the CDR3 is TGTGCCAGCAACGGACTAGCGGGAGACAATGAGCAGTTCTTC. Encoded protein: CASNGLAGDNEQFF.

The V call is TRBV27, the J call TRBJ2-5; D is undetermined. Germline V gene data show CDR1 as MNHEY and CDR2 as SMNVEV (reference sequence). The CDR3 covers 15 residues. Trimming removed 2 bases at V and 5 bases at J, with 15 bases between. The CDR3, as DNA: TGTGCCAGCAGTTTAACGTACCGTCCTAGGGAGACCCAGTACTTC. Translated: CASSLTYRPRETQYF.

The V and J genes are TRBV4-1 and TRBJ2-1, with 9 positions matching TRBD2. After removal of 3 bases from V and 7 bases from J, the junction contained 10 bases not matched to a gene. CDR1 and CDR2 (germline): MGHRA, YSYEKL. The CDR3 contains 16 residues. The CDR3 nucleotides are TGCGCCAGCAGCCAGACACTAGCGGGCTTCGGGAATGAGCAGTTCTTC. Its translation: CASSQTLAGFGNEQFF.

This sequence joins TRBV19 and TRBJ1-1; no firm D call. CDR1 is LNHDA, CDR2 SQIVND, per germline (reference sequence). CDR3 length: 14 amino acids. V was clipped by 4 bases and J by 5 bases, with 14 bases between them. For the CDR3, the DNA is TGTGCCAGTAGTACCGGCTCGGGGAAAACTGAAGCTTTCTTT. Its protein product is CASSTGSGKTEAFF.

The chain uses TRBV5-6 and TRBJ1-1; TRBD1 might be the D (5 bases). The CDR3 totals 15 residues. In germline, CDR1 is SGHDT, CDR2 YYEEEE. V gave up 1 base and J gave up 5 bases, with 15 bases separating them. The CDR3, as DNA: TGTGCCAGCAGCTTGTTTCGGGGCGGAGGGACTGAAGCTTTCTTT. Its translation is CASSLFRGGGTEAFF. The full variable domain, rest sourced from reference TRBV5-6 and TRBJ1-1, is DAGVTQSPTHLIKTRGQQVTLRCSPKSGHDTVSWYQQALGQGPQFIFQYYEEEERQRGNFPDRFSGHQFPNYSSELNVNALLLGDSALYLCASSLFRGGGTEAFFGQGTRLTVV.

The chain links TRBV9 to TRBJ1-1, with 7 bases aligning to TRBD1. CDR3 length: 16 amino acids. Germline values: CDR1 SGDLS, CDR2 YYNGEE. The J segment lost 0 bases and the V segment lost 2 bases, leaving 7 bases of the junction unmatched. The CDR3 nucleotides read TGTGCCAGCAGCGTGGGGACAGTCGGCCTGAACACTGAAGCTTTCTTT. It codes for CASSVGTVGLNTEAFF. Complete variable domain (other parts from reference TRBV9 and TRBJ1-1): DSGVTQTPKHLITATGQRVTLRCSPRSGDLSVYWYQQSLDQGLQFLIQYYNGEERAKGNILERFSAQQFPDLHSELNLSSLELGDSALYFCASSVGTVGLNTEAFFGQGTRLTVV.

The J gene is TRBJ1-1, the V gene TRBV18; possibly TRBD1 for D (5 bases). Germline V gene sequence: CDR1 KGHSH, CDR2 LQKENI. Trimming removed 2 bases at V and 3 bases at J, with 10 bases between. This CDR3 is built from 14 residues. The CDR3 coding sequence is TGTGCCAGCTCACCAGGGGGGAGGGACACTGAAGCTTTCTTT. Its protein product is CASSPGGRDTEAFF.

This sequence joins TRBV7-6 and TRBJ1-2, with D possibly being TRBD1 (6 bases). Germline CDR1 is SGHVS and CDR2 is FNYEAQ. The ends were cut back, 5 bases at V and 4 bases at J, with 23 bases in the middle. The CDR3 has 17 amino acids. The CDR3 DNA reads TGTGCCAGCAGCCCGAGGACAGCCGGGGATTGGGGCTATGGCTACACCTTC. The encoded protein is CASSPRTAGDWGYGYTF.